This TCR beta chain derives from a study of blood T cell repertoires in COVID-19. Looking at the study overall: Some COVID-19 samples were acute and others convalescent; all came from the United States, Italy and Spain. PBMCs, B-cell-depleted T cells, or T cells were the source of the cDNA or gDNA that made up the material.

Per the authors' pipeline: Estimates of nucleated cell counts were drawn from the amplification of reference gene primers. Method: immunoSEQ multiplex PCR; TCRdb's copy keeps in-frame clones and lacks some. The DNA gave D and trimming, while V, J and clone size come from that table. The data hold around 170,000 clones, with around 77% observed a single time. Per germline, CDR1 SGHAT and CDR2 FQNNGV. Trimming cost V 0 bases and J 1 base, with 15 bases left between them. The CDR3 sequence is 17 residues long. Sequenced sample: peripheral blood. The rearrangement links TRBV11-2 to TRBJ2-5, with D perhaps TRBD1 (5 bases). The sequence came from a man in his 70s with active or convalescent COVID-19. Written as DNA, the CDR3 is TGTGCCAGCAGCTTAGATTTTGTTACAGGATCCCAAGAGACCCAGTACTTC. Translating gives CASSLDFVTGSQETQYF.